The 15 T cell receptor beta chains presented below share a single source sample, sequenced in a study of T-cell memory formation after mild COVID-19. TCRdb independently ran MiXCR on the 5' RACE reads; one entry per CDR3 protein. The data show 540,000 or so distinct CDR3 sequences, with roughly 22% seen just once and approximately 13% held by the top ten. The specimen sequenced was PBMCs or a T cell subset sorted from them (not recorded which). The receptors were sampled from an adult woman who had mild COVID-19 (a few samples of this study predate the infection). Cell type and time point are not known.

This clonotype was found many times. V usage is TRBV29-1 and J usage is TRBJ1-2, with 7 nucleotides matching TRBD1. The CDR3 extends over 13 amino acids. Germline values: CDR1 SQVTM, CDR2 ANQGSEA. The V gene end was trimmed by 6 bases and the J gene end by 1 base; junction bases not matched to a gene: 5. The CDR3 sequence is CSVLGQDNYGYTF. The CDR3 nucleotides are TGCAGCGTGCTAGGACAGGATAACTATGGCTACACCTTC.

The chain links TRBV5-1 to TRBJ2-3, with 12 nucleotides matching TRBD1. Per the germline V gene, CDR1 is SGHRS and CDR2 is YFSETQ. The CDR3 contains 17 residues. V dropped 0 bases and J dropped 0; count of bases not matched to a gene: 2. The CDR3 DNA sequence: TGCGCCAGCAGCTTGGGGGACAGGGGGCTCAGCACAGATACGCAGTATTTT. It specifies CASSLGDRGLSTDTQYF.

This clonotype showed up just a few times. This chain joins TRBV9 and TRBJ1-1; D call uncertain. Trimming cost V 4 bases and J 1 base, with 20 bases left between them. The germline CDR1 and CDR2 sequences are SGDLS and YYNGEE. The CDR3 sequence is 17 residues long. CDR3 nucleotide sequence: TGTGCCAGCAGCCCGGGCCCCCAGCCGGAGGGGAACACTGAAGCTTTCTTT. It specifies CASSPGPQPEGNTEAFF.

This clonotype was observed a few times. The chain recombines TRBV7-9 with TRBJ2-3; the D gene is possibly TRBD1 (6 bases). The V end lost 5 bases, the J end lost 5 bases, and 26 bases lay between the germline ends. Germline V CDR1 and CDR2: SEHNR, FQNEAQ (reference sequence). The CDR3 totals 18 residues. CDR3 sequence (DNA): TGTGCCAGCAGCAGCCCCGGGCGTGACAGGCGTCCGGGAGATACGCAGTATTTT. Amino acid sequence: CASSSPGRDRRPGDTQYF.

V is TRBV12-3 or TRBV12-4 and J is TRBJ1-4, with 8 nucleotides matching TRBD1. The CDR3 totals 14 residues. V lost 3 bases to trimming and J lost 8 bases; unmatched junction nucleotides: 5. CDR3 residues: CASSFRQGSEKLFF. CDR3 sequence (DNA): TGTGCCAGCAGTTTCAGACAGGGGTCCGAAAAACTGTTTTTT.

V gene TRBV19 combines with J gene TRBJ1-1; 9 bases are shared with TRBD1. The CDR3 loop spans 14 amino acids. V lost 2 bases and J lost 5; bases outside the gene matches: 3. Germline CDR1 and CDR2: LNHDA and SQIVND (reference sequence). The CDR3 sequence: CASSITGGETEAFF. In DNA form, the CDR3 reads TGTGCCAGTAGTATAACAGGGGGCGAGACTGAAGCTTTCTTT.

This clonotype occurred a few times. The V call is TRBV2, the J call TRBJ1-3; TRBD1 might be the D (5 bases). Trimming stripped 4 bases from V and 1 base from J, with 14 bases between. The CDR3 has 16 residues. Germline CDR1 is SNHLY and CDR2 is FYNNEI. The CDR3 nucleotides are TGTGCCAGCAGTGGAAACAGGCGTAATTCTGGAAACACCATATATTTT. Translating gives CASSGNRRNSGNTIYF.

The chain carries TRBV3-1 and TRBJ2-3; D remains unclear. Germline-derived CDR1 and CDR2 are LGHDT and YNNKEL (reference sequence). With 0 bases removed from V and 4 bases from J, the gap between germline ends came to 17 bases. This CDR3 contains 17 residues. The CDR3 DNA sequence: TGTGCCAGCAGCCAAGATCCCCCGGGTTCGGGCGCAGATACGCAGTATTTT. Protein: CASSQDPPGSGADTQYF.

This clonotype was observed a few times. The J gene is TRBJ2-1, the V gene TRBV20-1, with TRBD2 identical over 8 bases. V shed 6 bases and J 6 bases; nucleotides not matched to a gene: 7. Germline lookup yields CDR1 DFQATT and CDR2 SNEGSKA (reference sequence). CDR3 length: 13 amino acids. CDR3 coding DNA: TGCAGTGCCGGGAGCGGGGGACCCAATGAGCAGTTCTTC. It is translated as CSAGSGGPNEQFF.

The genes are TRBV7-2 and TRBJ2-5; D tentatively reads TRBD1 or TRBD2 (5 bases each). Trimming left V 5 bases short and J 5 bases short, with 15 bases between. The CDR3 totals 14 residues. The germline V gene encodes CDR1 SGHTA and CDR2 FQGNSA. For the CDR3, the DNA is TGTGCCAGCAGCCGTGTGGGGGTGGGGGAGACCCAGTACTTC. Its protein is CASSRVGVGETQYF.

The chain couples TRBV27 to TRBJ2-7; either TRBD1 or TRBD2 may supply D (7 bases each). Trimming left V 4 bases short and J 6 bases short, with 16 bases between. Germline CDR1 MNHEY, CDR2 SMNVEV (reference sequence). The CDR3 totals 14 residues. CDR3 bases: TGTGCCAGCAGTTCAGCGGGACAGCTTACCGAGCAGTACTTC. It translates to CASSSAGQLTEQYF.

This clonotype turned up a few times. The V call is TRBV7-2, the J call TRBJ1-1; D unresolved. Germline V CDR1 and CDR2: SGHTA, FQGNSA. This CDR3 has 14 amino acids. V was clipped by 0 bases and J by 3 bases, with 8 bases between them. The CDR3 DNA is TGTGCCAGCAGCTTAGCGGGCCTTGACACTGAAGCTTTCTTT. Protein: CASSLAGLDTEAFF.

A word on this clonotype: One junction end disagrees with the germline gene, perhaps due to a read error. V gene TRBV7-9 combines with J gene TRBJ2-1, with D perhaps TRBD2 (6 bases). From germline, CDR1 is SEHNR and CDR2 FQNEAQ (reference sequence). The CDR3 runs 12 residues. DNA for the CDR3: TGTGCCAGCAGCTTAGCCGGGAGTAAATTGATCTTC. This encodes CASSLAGSKLIF.

This clonotype was picked up a small number of times. This chain links TRBV6-5 with TRBJ1-4; D remains ambiguous. Germline CDR1 and CDR2: MNHEY and SVGAGI. Trimming stripped 8 bases from V and 7 bases from J, with 17 bases between. The CDR3 spans 14 residues. In nucleotides, the CDR3 is TGTGCCAGCTCAGGAGGGTCCGCGGGTGAAAAACTGTTTTTT. It yields the protein CASSGGSAGEKLFF.

This clonotype turned up a few times. The J gene is TRBJ1-2, the V gene TRBV20-1; D unclear. Germline CDR1 DFQATT, CDR2 SNEGSKA (reference sequence). The V and J ends lost 6 bases and 6 bases respectively, with 2 bases between them. CDR3 length: 8 residues. CDR3 in DNA: TGCAGTGCCCATGGCTACACCTTC. Its translation is CSAHGYTF.